A selection of T cell receptor beta chains follows, all from one sample in a study of cytomegalovirus exposure and HLA in healthy donors. TCRdb's table, derived via immunoSEQ multiplex PCR, lists solely in-frame clones and lacks some. The sample carries 150,000 to 200,000 clones, around four fifths recorded once. Sequenced sample: PBMCs. These receptors came from a young man in good health and CMV-seropositive. The CDR3 runs from the conserved cysteine through the conserved F or W. Each record gives: D gene, V gene, clone size, J gene, CDR3 protein, CDR3 DNA. A D gene is named only where the DNA matches it firmly. The size of a clone is reported for some rows only, either as once, few or many, or as a class for expanded clones.

D gene: -; V gene: TRBV7-3; clone size: many; J gene: TRBJ1-1; CDR3 protein: CASSEGNTEAFF; CDR3 DNA: TGTGCCAGTTCTGAGGGTAACACTGAAGCTTTCTTT
D gene: -; V gene: TRBV6-5; clone size: -; J gene: TRBJ1-1; CDR3 protein: CASSYSITGLNTEAFF; CDR3 DNA: TGTGCCAGCAGTTACTCGATAACAGGGCTGAACACTGAAGCTTTCTTT
D gene: TRBD1; V gene: TRBV7-9; clone size: -; J gene: TRBJ2-7; CDR3 protein: CASSRQGQGYEQYF; CDR3 DNA: TGTGCCAGCAGCCGACAGGGGCAGGGCTACGAGCAGTACTTC
D gene: TRBD2; V gene: TRBV5-1; clone size: -; J gene: TRBJ2-7; CDR3 protein: CASSFSGVLNEQYF; CDR3 DNA: TGCGCCAGCAGCTTTAGCGGGGTTCTGAACGAGCAGTACTTC
D gene: -; V gene: TRBV5-5; clone size: many; J gene: TRBJ2-7; CDR3 protein: CASSLGRADYEQYF; CDR3 DNA: TGTGCCAGCAGCTTGGGCAGGGCCGACTACGAGCAGTACTTC
D gene: TRBD2; V gene: TRBV15; clone size: -; J gene: TRBJ2-1; CDR3 protein: CATSRTPGLAGGLHEQFF; CDR3 DNA: TGTGCCACCAGCAGGACCCCGGGACTAGCGGGGGGGCTACACGAGCAGTTCTTC
D gene: -; V gene: TRBV6-5; clone size: -; J gene: TRBJ2-5; CDR3 protein: CASSEEPREETQYF; CDR3 DNA: TGTGCCAGCAGTGAGGAACCGAGGGAGGAGACCCAGTACTTC
D gene: -; V gene: TRBV5-1; clone size: -; J gene: TRBJ2-5; CDR3 protein: CASSLGGRGETQYF; CDR3 DNA: TGCGCCAGCAGCTTGGGGGGTAGGGGAGAGACCCAGTACTTC
D gene: -; V gene: TRBV7-2; clone size: -; J gene: TRBJ2-2; CDR3 protein: CASSLGLVRELFF; CDR3 DNA: TGTGCCAGCAGCTTAGGACTAGTCAGGGAGCTGTTTTTT
D gene: -; V gene: TRBV6-1; clone size: -; J gene: TRBJ2-7; CDR3 protein: CASSERGYEQYF; CDR3 DNA: TGTGCCAGCAGTGAACGGGGATACGAGCAGTACTTC
D gene: TRBD1; V gene: TRBV5-4; clone size: -; J gene: TRBJ2-5; CDR3 protein: CASSPTVGTEKGETQYF; CDR3 DNA: TGTGCCAGCAGCCCCACGGTGGGGACAGAAAAAGGGGAGACCCAGTACTTC
D gene: -; V gene: TRBV9; clone size: -; J gene: TRBJ2-5; CDR3 protein: CASSVAGLYQETQYF; CDR3 DNA: TGTGCCAGCAGCGTAGCTGGCTTGTACCAAGAGACCCAGTACTTC
D gene: TRBD2; V gene: TRBV7-2; clone size: -; J gene: TRBJ2-1; CDR3 protein: CASSIGTSSYNEQFF; CDR3 DNA: TGTGCCAGCAGCATTGGGACTAGCTCCTACAATGAGCAGTTCTTC
D gene: -; V gene: TRBV7-9; clone size: once; J gene: TRBJ1-5; CDR3 protein: CASSLDRAGGDSNQPQHF; CDR3 DNA: TGTGCCAGCAGCTTAGATCGAGCCGGAGGGGACAGCAATCAGCCCCAGCATTTT
D gene: -; V gene: TRBV7-8; clone size: -; J gene: TRBJ1-5; CDR3 protein: CASTQINSNQPQHF; CDR3 DNA: TGTGCCAGCACACAGATAAATAGCAATCAGCCCCAGCATTTT
D gene: TRBD1; V gene: TRBV19; clone size: -; J gene: TRBJ2-2; CDR3 protein: CASTSQGNANTGELFF; CDR3 DNA: TGTGCCAGTACCTCACAGGGGAACGCGAACACCGGGGAGCTGTTTTTT
D gene: -; V gene: TRBV7-3; clone size: -; J gene: TRBJ2-1; CDR3 protein: CASSLTHVGGAYNEQFF; CDR3 DNA: TGTGCCAGCAGCTTAACCCACGTTGGGGGGGCATACAATGAGCAGTTCTTC
D gene: -; V gene: TRBV20-1; clone size: -; J gene: TRBJ2-1; CDR3 protein: CSARGSNEQFF; CDR3 DNA: TGCAGTGCTAGAGGTAGCAATGAGCAGTTCTTC
D gene: TRBD2; V gene: TRBV11-2; clone size: -; J gene: TRBJ2-7; CDR3 protein: CASRPWGGKNYEQYF; CDR3 DNA: TGTGCCAGCAGGCCCTGGGGGGGTAAGAACTACGAGCAGTACTTC
D gene: TRBD2; V gene: TRBV11-2; clone size: -; J gene: TRBJ2-3; CDR3 protein: CASSLPSGVTDTQYF; CDR3 DNA: TGTGCCAGCAGCTTGCCTAGCGGAGTCACAGATACGCAGTATTTT
D gene: -; V gene: TRBV2; clone size: -; J gene: TRBJ1-5; CDR3 protein: CASRMSGTSNQPQHF; CDR3 DNA: TGTGCCAGCAGGATGAGCGGGACAAGCAATCAGCCCCAGCATTTT
D gene: TRBD1; V gene: TRBV5-4; clone size: -; J gene: TRBJ1-1; CDR3 protein: CASSRSGTANTEAFF; CDR3 DNA: TGTGCCAGCAGCCGGAGTGGGACAGCCAACACTGAAGCTTTCTTT
D gene: -; V gene: TRBV18; clone size: -; J gene: TRBJ1-6; CDR3 protein: CASSLQSSYNSPLHF; CDR3 DNA: TGTGCCAGCTCACTACAGAGCTCCTATAATTCACCCCTCCACTTT
D gene: -; V gene: TRBV2; clone size: -; J gene: TRBJ2-6; CDR3 protein: CASSGGAGANVLTF; CDR3 DNA: TGTGCCAGCAGTGGGGGGGCTGGGGCCAACGTCCTGACTTTC
D gene: -; V gene: TRBV6-5; clone size: -; J gene: TRBJ1-5; CDR3 protein: CASSFLGVGNQPQHF; CDR3 DNA: TGTGCCAGCAGTTTTTTAGGGGTTGGGAATCAGCCCCAGCATTTT
D gene: -; V gene: TRBV5-6; clone size: -; J gene: TRBJ2-7; CDR3 protein: CASSPRPLYEQYF; CDR3 DNA: TGTGCCAGCAGCCCCAGGCCTCTCTACGAGCAGTACTTC
D gene: -; V gene: TRBV7-8; clone size: -; J gene: TRBJ1-1; CDR3 protein: CASTLWGGRTEAFF; CDR3 DNA: TGTGCCAGCACCTTGTGGGGGGGGAGAACTGAAGCTTTCTTT
D gene: -; V gene: TRBV29-1; clone size: -; J gene: TRBJ2-1; CDR3 protein: CSVEALRDSYNEQFF; CDR3 DNA: TGCAGCGTTGAAGCTCTACGGGACTCCTACAATGAGCAGTTCTTC
D gene: -; V gene: TRBV2; clone size: -; J gene: TRBJ2-5; CDR3 protein: CASSGTSETQYF; CDR3 DNA: TGTGCCAGCAGTGGTACTAGCGAGACCCAGTACTTC
D gene: TRBD1; V gene: TRBV15; clone size: -; J gene: TRBJ1-6; CDR3 protein: CATRAGQVAPLHF; CDR3 DNA: TGTGCCACCAGAGCCGGACAGGTAGCACCCCTCCACTTT
D gene: TRBD1; V gene: TRBV7-7; clone size: -; J gene: TRBJ2-5; CDR3 protein: CASSFGDPGQEETQYF; CDR3 DNA: TGTGCTAGCAGCTTTGGGGACCCGGGACAGGAAGAGACCCAGTACTTC
D gene: -; V gene: TRBV5-1; clone size: -; J gene: TRBJ2-7; CDR3 protein: CASSLLRDEQYF; CDR3 DNA: TGCGCCAGCAGCCTACTCAGGGACGAGCAGTACTTC
D gene: -; V gene: TRBV11-1; clone size: -; J gene: TRBJ1-1; CDR3 protein: CASEGAGRHTEAFF; CDR3 DNA: TGTGCCAGTGAAGGGGCAGGTCGACACACTGAAGCTTTCTTT
D gene: TRBD1; V gene: TRBV6-5; clone size: -; J gene: TRBJ1-2; CDR3 protein: CASWTGNYGYTF; CDR3 DNA: TGTGCCAGTTGGACAGGGAACTATGGCTACACCTTC
D gene: -; V gene: TRBV10-1; clone size: few; J gene: TRBJ1-5; CDR3 protein: CASSESGEDQPQHF; CDR3 DNA: TGCGCCAGCAGTGAGTCAGGGGAAGATCAGCCCCAGCATTTT
D gene: -; V gene: TRBV18; clone size: -; J gene: TRBJ2-6; CDR3 protein: CASSPGRASGANVLTF; CDR3 DNA: TGTGCCAGCTCACCTGGCAGGGCCTCTGGGGCCAACGTCCTGACTTTC
D gene: -; V gene: TRBV20-1; clone size: few; J gene: TRBJ1-2; CDR3 protein: CSCDRAYGYTF; CDR3 DNA: TGCAGTTGCGACAGAGCCTATGGCTACACCTTC
D gene: -; V gene: TRBV4-1; clone size: once; J gene: TRBJ2-3; CDR3 protein: CASSQPGQAVTDTQYF; CDR3 DNA: TGCGCCAGCAGCCAACCTGGTCAGGCCGTCACAGATACGCAGTATTTT
D gene: -; V gene: TRBV30; clone size: -; J gene: TRBJ1-3; CDR3 protein: CAWSRGLLALGNTIYF; CDR3 DNA: TGTGCCTGGAGTAGGGGGTTGCTAGCTCTCGGAAACACCATATATTTT
D gene: TRBD1; V gene: TRBV29-1; clone size: -; J gene: TRBJ2-3; CDR3 protein: CSVAGTGGSTDTQYF; CDR3 DNA: TGCAGCGTTGCGGGGACAGGGGGGTCCACAGATACGCAGTATTTT
D gene: -; V gene: TRBV1; clone size: -; J gene: TRBJ2-3; CDR3 protein: CTSTRQGPRSSTDTQYF; CDR3 DNA: TGCACCAGCACCCGACAGGGACCCAGATCTAGCACAGATACGCAGTATTTT
D gene: TRBD1; V gene: TRBV29-1; clone size: -; J gene: TRBJ2-7; CDR3 protein: CSVGTGNYEQYF; CDR3 DNA: TGCAGCGTTGGGACAGGGAACTACGAGCAGTACTTC
D gene: -; V gene: TRBV18; clone size: once; J gene: TRBJ2-7; CDR3 protein: CASSPSAGDYEQYF; CDR3 DNA: TGTGCCAGCTCACCCTCCGCTGGAGACTACGAGCAGTACTTC
D gene: -; V gene: TRBV7-2; clone size: -; J gene: TRBJ1-3; CDR3 protein: CASSLGLRNTIYF; CDR3 DNA: TGTGCCAGCAGCTTAGGACTTCGAAACACCATATATTTT
D gene: -; V gene: TRBV18; clone size: once; J gene: TRBJ1-2; CDR3 protein: CASSPQGPGYGYTF; CDR3 DNA: TGTGCCAGCTCACCGCAGGGTCCGGGCTATGGCTACACCTTC
D gene: TRBD2; V gene: TRBV6-5; clone size: -; J gene: TRBJ2-7; CDR3 protein: CASSTLGLGVYQQYF; CDR3 DNA: TGTGCCAGCAGTACCCTGGGACTAGGCGTCTATCAGCAGTACTTC
D gene: TRBD2; V gene: TRBV4-3; clone size: once; J gene: TRBJ2-1; CDR3 protein: CASSQSTSGGAFEQFF; CDR3 DNA: TGCGCCAGCAGCCAATCGACTAGCGGGGGGGCCTTTGAGCAGTTCTTC
D gene: -; V gene: TRBV7-8; clone size: -; J gene: TRBJ1-2; CDR3 protein: CASSLFASGNSNYGYTF; CDR3 DNA: TGTGCCAGCAGCTTATTCGCGTCGGGAAATTCTAACTATGGCTACACCTTC
D gene: TRBD1; V gene: TRBV7-2; clone size: -; J gene: TRBJ2-7; CDR3 protein: CASSSPSRGRDRAYYEQYF; CDR3 DNA: TGTGCCAGCAGCTCGCCTAGCCGGGGCCGGGACAGGGCGTACTACGAGCAGTACTTC
D gene: TRBD2; V gene: TRBV7-3; clone size: -; J gene: TRBJ2-3; CDR3 protein: CASSLVPSGGVLTDTQYF; CDR3 DNA: TGTGCCAGCAGCTTAGTTCCTAGCGGGGGGGTGCTCACAGATACGCAGTATTTT
D gene: -; V gene: TRBV11-2; clone size: -; J gene: TRBJ1-1; CDR3 protein: CASRPRAGQLNTEAFF; CDR3 DNA: TGTGCCAGCAGACCTAGGGCTGGACAGCTGAACACTGAAGCTTTCTTT
D gene: TRBD2; V gene: TRBV5-4; clone size: -; J gene: TRBJ2-1; CDR3 protein: CASSSPGLEVNEQFF; CDR3 DNA: TGTGCCAGCAGCTCACCGGGACTAGAAGTCAATGAGCAGTTCTTC
D gene: -; V gene: TRBV4-1; clone size: -; J gene: TRBJ2-7; CDR3 protein: CASSWLRGPNYEQYF; CDR3 DNA: TGCGCCAGCAGCTGGTTGCGGGGGCCGAATTACGAGCAGTACTTC
D gene: -; V gene: TRBV29-1; clone size: -; J gene: TRBJ2-7; CDR3 protein: CSVGGRNYEQYF; CDR3 DNA: TGCAGCGTTGGCGGCAGAAACTACGAGCAGTACTTC
D gene: TRBD1; V gene: TRBV6-5; clone size: -; J gene: TRBJ2-1; CDR3 protein: CASSPGGAGFTEQFF; CDR3 DNA: TGTGCCAGCAGTCCAGGGGGCGCTGGGTTCACTGAGCAGTTCTTC
D gene: -; V gene: TRBV11-2; clone size: -; J gene: TRBJ1-2; CDR3 protein: CASSLAPGGAYGYTF; CDR3 DNA: TGTGCCAGCAGCTTAGCCCCGGGAGGGGCCTATGGCTACACCTTC
D gene: -; V gene: TRBV7-8; clone size: -; J gene: TRBJ2-7; CDR3 protein: CASSLGTFSPHEQYF; CDR3 DNA: TGTGCCAGCAGCTTAGGGACATTCTCTCCCCACGAGCAGTACTTC
D gene: TRBD2; V gene: TRBV6-4; clone size: once; J gene: TRBJ2-7; CDR3 protein: CASSSLAGPPNEQYF; CDR3 DNA: TGTGCCAGCAGTAGCTTAGCGGGACCCCCTAACGAGCAGTACTTC
D gene: -; V gene: TRBV11-2; clone size: once; J gene: TRBJ2-5; CDR3 protein: CASSPGRRGDQETQYF; CDR3 DNA: TGTGCCAGCAGCCCCGGTCGGCGGGGCGACCAAGAGACCCAGTACTTC